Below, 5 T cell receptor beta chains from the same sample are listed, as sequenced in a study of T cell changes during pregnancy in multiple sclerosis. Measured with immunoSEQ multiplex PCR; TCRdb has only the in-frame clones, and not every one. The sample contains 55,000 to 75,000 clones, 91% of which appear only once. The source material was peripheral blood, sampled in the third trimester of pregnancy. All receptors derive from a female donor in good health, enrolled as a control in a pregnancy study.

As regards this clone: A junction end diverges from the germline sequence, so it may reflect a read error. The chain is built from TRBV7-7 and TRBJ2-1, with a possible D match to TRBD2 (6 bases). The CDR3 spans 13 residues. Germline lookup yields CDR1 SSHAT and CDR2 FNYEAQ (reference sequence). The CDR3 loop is CASSLGPSDEQFF. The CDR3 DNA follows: TGTGCTAGCAGCTTAGGGCCTAGCGATGAGCAGTTCTTC.

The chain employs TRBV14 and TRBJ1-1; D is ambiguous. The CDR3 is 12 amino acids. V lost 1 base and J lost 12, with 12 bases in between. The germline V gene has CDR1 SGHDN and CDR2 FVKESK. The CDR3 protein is CASSQVPRETFF. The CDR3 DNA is TGTGCCAGCAGCCAAGTTCCCCGAGAAACTTTCTTT.

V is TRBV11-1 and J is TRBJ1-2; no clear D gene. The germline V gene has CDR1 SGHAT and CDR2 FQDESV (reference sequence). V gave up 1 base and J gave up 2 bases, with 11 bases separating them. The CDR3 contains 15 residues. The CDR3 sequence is CASSLEGTENYGYTF. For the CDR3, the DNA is TGTGCCAGCAGCTTAGAAGGTACAGAGAACTATGGCTACACCTTC.

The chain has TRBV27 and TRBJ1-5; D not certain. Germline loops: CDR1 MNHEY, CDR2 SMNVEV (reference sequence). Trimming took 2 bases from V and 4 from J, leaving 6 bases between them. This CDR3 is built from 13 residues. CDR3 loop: CASSLIQNQPQHF. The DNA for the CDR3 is TGTGCCAGCAGTTTAATACAAAATCAGCCCCAGCATTTT.

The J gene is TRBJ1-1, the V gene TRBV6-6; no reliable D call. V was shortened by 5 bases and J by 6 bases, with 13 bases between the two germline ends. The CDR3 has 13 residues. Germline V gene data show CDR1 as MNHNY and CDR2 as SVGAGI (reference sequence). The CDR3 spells CASSPGGPPEAFF. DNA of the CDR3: TGTGCCAGCAGTCCTGGAGGGCCCCCTGAAGCTTTCTTT.